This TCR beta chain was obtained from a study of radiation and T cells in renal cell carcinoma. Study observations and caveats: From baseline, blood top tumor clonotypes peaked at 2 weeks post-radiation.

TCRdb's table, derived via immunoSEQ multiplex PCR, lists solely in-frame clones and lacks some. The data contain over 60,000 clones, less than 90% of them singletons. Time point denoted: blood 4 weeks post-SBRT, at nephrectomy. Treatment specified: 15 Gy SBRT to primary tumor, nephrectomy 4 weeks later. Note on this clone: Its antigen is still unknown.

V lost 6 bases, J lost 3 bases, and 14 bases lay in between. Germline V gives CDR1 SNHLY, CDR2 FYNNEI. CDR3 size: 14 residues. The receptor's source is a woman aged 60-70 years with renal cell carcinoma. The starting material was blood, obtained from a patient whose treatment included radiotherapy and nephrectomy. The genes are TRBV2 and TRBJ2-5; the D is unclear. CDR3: CASRSRAREETQYF. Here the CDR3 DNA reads TGTGCCAGCAGATCTAGGGCCCGAGAAGAGACCCAGTACTTC.